These 3 T cell receptor beta chains were all obtained from the same sample, sequenced in a study of Graves' ophthalmopathy and Graves' hyperthyroidism. Amplified material comprised TCR beta CDR3 regions derived from RNA transcripts. The first round was an RT-PCR with HTBI primers, and the second round was a multiplex PCR. TCRdb re-called the multiplex PCR reads through MiXCR, storing one row per CDR3 protein. The sample includes 200,000 to 250,000 distinct CDR3 sequences, roughly 50% of them seen just once. Material: peripheral blood. The receptor set was obtained from an adult man with Graves' ophthalmopathy.

This clonotype was seen repeatedly, ten times or more. The CDR3 nucleotides are TGCAGCGTTGACGGGGGGAGGCCTCCTTATGGCTACACCTTC. Its protein product is CSVDGGRPPYGYTF. The chain combines TRBV29-1 with TRBJ1-2, with D possibly matching TRBD1 (5 bases). Germline values: CDR1 SQVTM, CDR2 ANQGSEA. V gave up 3 bases and J gave up 5 bases, with 16 bases separating them. This CDR3 is built from 14 residues. The whole variable domain, remainder taken from reference TRBV29-1 and TRBJ1-2, is SAVISQKPSRDICQRGTSLTIQCQVDSQVTMMFWYRQQPGQSLTLIATANQGSEATYESGFVIDKFPISRPNLTFSTLTVSNMSPEDSSIYLCSVDGGRPPYGYTFGSGTRLTVV.

This clonotype was counted at least ten times. The V and J genes are TRBV4-1 and TRBJ2-7; D is uncertain. The CDR3 has 13 residues. Looked up from germline, CDR1 is MGHRA and CDR2 is YSYEKL. Trimming pared 1 base from V and 6 bases from J, leaving 10 bases between. This CDR3 is CASSQVLQSEQYF. The CDR3 DNA follows: TGCGCCAGCAGCCAAGTTTTGCAATCCGAGCAGTACTTC.

This clonotype was seen only once. A read error may be the cause here, since a much bigger clone is one base away. The chain employs TRBV7-8 and TRBJ1-1, with D hard to call. The CDR3 consists of 16 residues. CDR1 SGHVS and CDR2 FQNEAQ come from the germline V gene. CDR3 protein: CASSLAEHRQNTEASF. The CDR3 DNA reads TGTGCCAGCAGCTTAGCGGAGCACCGGCAGAACACTGAAGCTTCCTTT.